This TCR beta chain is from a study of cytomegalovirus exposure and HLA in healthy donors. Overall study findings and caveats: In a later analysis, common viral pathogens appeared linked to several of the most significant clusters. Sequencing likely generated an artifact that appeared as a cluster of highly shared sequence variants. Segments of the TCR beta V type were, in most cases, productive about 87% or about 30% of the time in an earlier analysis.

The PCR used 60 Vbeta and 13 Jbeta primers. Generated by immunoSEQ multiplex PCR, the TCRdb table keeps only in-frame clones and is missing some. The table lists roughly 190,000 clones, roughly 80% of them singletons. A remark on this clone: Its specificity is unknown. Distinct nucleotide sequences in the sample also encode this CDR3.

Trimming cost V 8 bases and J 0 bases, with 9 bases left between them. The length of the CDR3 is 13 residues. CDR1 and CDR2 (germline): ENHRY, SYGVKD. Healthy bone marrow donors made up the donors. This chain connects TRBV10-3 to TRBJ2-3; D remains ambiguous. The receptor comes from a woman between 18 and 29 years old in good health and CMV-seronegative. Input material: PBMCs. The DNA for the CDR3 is TGTGCCATCGCAGTGGAGAGCACAGATACGCAGTATTTT. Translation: CAIAVESTDTQYF.